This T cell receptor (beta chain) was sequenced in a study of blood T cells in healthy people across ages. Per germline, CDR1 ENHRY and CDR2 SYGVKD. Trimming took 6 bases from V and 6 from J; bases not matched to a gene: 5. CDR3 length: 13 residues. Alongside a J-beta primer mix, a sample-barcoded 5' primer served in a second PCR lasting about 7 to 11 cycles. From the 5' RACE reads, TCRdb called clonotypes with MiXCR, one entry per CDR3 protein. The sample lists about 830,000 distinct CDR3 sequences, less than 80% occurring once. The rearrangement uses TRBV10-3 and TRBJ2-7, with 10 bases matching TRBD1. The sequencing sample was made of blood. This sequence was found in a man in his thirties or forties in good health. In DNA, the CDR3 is TGTGCCATCAGCCGGGACAGGGGCGCCGAGCAGTACTTC. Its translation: CAISRDRGAEQYF.